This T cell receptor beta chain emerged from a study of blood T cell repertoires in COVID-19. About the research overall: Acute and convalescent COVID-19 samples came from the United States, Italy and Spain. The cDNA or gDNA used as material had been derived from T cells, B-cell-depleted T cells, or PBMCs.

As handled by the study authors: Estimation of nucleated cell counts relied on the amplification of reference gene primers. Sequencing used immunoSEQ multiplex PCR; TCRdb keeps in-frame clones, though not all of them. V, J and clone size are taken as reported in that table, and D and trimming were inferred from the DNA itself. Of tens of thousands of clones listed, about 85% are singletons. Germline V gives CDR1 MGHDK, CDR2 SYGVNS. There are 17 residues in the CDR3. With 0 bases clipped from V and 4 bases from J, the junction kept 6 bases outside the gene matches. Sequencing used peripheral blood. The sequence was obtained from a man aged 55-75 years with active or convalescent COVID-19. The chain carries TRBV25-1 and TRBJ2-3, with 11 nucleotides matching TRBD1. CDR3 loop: CASSEYRGQGAADTQYF. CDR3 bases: TGTGCCAGCAGTGAATATAGAGGACAGGGGGCCGCAGATACGCAGTATTTT. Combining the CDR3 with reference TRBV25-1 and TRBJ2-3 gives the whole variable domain EADIYQTPRYLVIGTGKKITLECSQTMGHDKMYWYQQDPGMELHLIHYSYGVNSTEKGDLSSESTVSRIRTEHFPLTLESARPSHTSQYLCASSEYRGQGAADTQYFGPGTRLTVL.